Listed here are 15 T cell receptor beta chains from one sample, sequenced in a study of blood T cell repertoires in COVID-19. Produced via immunoSEQ multiplex PCR; TCRdb's table is partial and in-frame only. The sample holds tens of thousands of clones, 88% seen once. Specimen: peripheral blood. These receptor sequences come from a human donor in a cohort sampled during active COVID-19.

The chain employs TRBV4-3 and TRBJ2-1, with 9 bases identical to TRBD2. The CDR3 has 16 residues. Trimming removed 0 bases from V and 6 bases from J; junction bases left unmatched: 6. CDR1 is LGHNA, CDR2 YSLEER, per germline. CDR3: CASSQDQLAGLNEQFF. As DNA, the CDR3 is TGCGCCAGCAGCCAAGATCAGCTAGCGGGGCTCAATGAGCAGTTCTTC.

The V gene is TRBV29-1, the J gene TRBJ2-1; D might be TRBD2 (5 bases). Germline assignment: CDR1 SQVTM and CDR2 ANQGSEA. The germline V and J ends were trimmed by 4 bases and 7 bases, with 8 bases remaining between them. This CDR3 has 11 residues. CDR3 in amino acids: CSVVRGNEQFF. In DNA, the CDR3 is TGCAGCGTTGTTCGGGGTAATGAGCAGTTCTTC.

In its sample, this clone was seen once. The J gene is TRBJ2-3, the V gene TRBV9; 11 bases fit TRBD2. Per the germline V gene, CDR1 is SGDLS and CDR2 is YYNGEE. This CDR3 region has 19 residues. The V gene end was trimmed by 4 bases and the J gene end by 5 bases; junction bases not matched to a gene: 18. This chain's CDR3 is CASSHDVPKRTSGRDTQYF. For the CDR3, the DNA is TGTGCCAGCAGCCACGACGTTCCCAAAAGAACTAGCGGGAGAGATACGCAGTATTTT.

This chain links TRBV11-2 with TRBJ2-5; 11 bases are shared with TRBD2. The V and J ends lost 3 bases and 9 bases, in that order; junction bases with no gene match: 6. The CDR3 spans 14 residues. The germline CDR1 and CDR2 sequences are SGHAT and FQNNGV. CDR3 residues: CASSLGSGRGSQYF. CDR3 sequence (DNA): TGTGCCAGCAGCTTGGGTAGCGGGAGGGGGTCCCAGTACTTC. The variable domain in full, completed from reference TRBV11-2 and TRBJ2-5, reads EAGVAQSPRYKIIEKRQSVAFWCNPISGHATLYWYQQILGQGPKLLIQFQNNGVVDDSQLPKDRFSAERLKGVDSTLKIQPAKLEDSAVYLCASSLGSGRGSQYFGPGTRLLVL.

The chain uses TRBV3-1 (or the pseudogene TRBV3-2) and TRBJ2-1; 9 positions agree with TRBD2. V dropped 3 bases and J dropped 14; count of bases not matched to a gene: 14. CDR3 length: 15 amino acids. CDR1 and CDR2 from the germline V gene are LGHDT and YNNKEL (reference sequence). The CDR3 DNA sequence: TGTGCCAGCAGCCACCCCTGGCGGGAGGGCCTTCGGGAGTTCTTC. Protein product: CASSHPWREGLREFF.

The chain carries TRBV5-6 and TRBJ2-3; TRBD2 is a possible D gene (5 bases). Germline values: CDR1 SGHDT, CDR2 YYEEEE. Trimming left V 4 bases short and J 4 bases short, with 10 bases between. The CDR3 spans 13 residues. The CDR3 DNA sequence: TGTGCCAGCAGCCCCCCGAGGGCAGATACGCAGTATTTT. This translates into CASSPPRADTQYF.

The chain couples TRBV5-1 to TRBJ2-3; 8 bases align to TRBD2. The CDR3 has 16 residues. Germline assignment: CDR1 SGHRS and CDR2 YFSETQ. J lost 6 bases, V lost 4 bases, and 13 bases had no gene match. The CDR3 sequence: CASSRGLAGSRDTQYF. The CDR3 DNA follows: TGCGCCAGCAGCCGTGGCCTAGCGGGTTCGCGGGATACGCAGTATTTT.

In this sample, this clone is large. This sequence joins TRBV27 and TRBJ1-2; 7 bases align to TRBD1. The CDR3 is 15 residues long. The V gene end was trimmed by 3 bases and the J gene end by 6 bases; junction bases not matched to a gene: 10. Germline V CDR1 and CDR2: MNHEY, SMNVEV (reference sequence). CDR3 loop: CASSFRDSEYDGYTF. The CDR3 DNA is TGTGCCAGCAGTTTCAGGGACAGTGAATACGATGGCTACACCTTC.

The chain employs TRBV30 and TRBJ2-3, with TRBD1 matching over 9 bases. The CDR3 loop spans 18 amino acids. V gave up 4 bases and J gave up 3 bases; unmatched junction bases: 17. From germline, CDR1 is GTSNPN and CDR2 SVGIG (reference sequence). The chain's CDR3 is CAWTAPGQGGMETDTQYF. Written as DNA, the CDR3 is TGTGCCTGGACCGCCCCGGGACAGGGCGGGATGGAGACAGATACGCAGTATTTT.

V usage is TRBV6-6 and J usage is TRBJ1-5, with D tentatively TRBD1 (5 bases). The germline V gene encodes CDR1 MNHNY and CDR2 SVGAGI (reference sequence). V shed 2 bases and J shed 1 base, with 12 bases lying between them. The CDR3 consists of 16 residues. CDR3 region: CASSYPAGGSNQPQHF. The CDR3 coding sequence is TGTGCCAGCAGTTACCCAGCGGGGGGAAGCAATCAGCCCCAGCATTTT.

This sequence joins TRBV4-2 and TRBJ2-1; D is unclear. Deletions cut 1 base from V and 4 bases from J, with 11 bases between. Germline-derived CDR1 and CDR2 are LGHNA and YNFKEQ. The CDR3 extends over 15 amino acids. The CDR3 DNA reads as TGTGCCAGCAGCCAAGCAATTAGCAGATACAATGAGCAGTTCTTC. Its protein is CASSQAISRYNEQFF.

The V and J genes are TRBV18 and TRBJ2-1; 9 bases fit TRBD1. J lost 8 bases, V lost 0 bases, and 8 bases had no gene match. CDR1 and CDR2 (germline): KGHSH, LQKENI. This CDR3 comprises 16 residues. CDR3 DNA: TGTGCCAGCTCACCACCCACAGGGGGCGTGGGGGATGAGCAGTTCTTC. Its protein is CASSPPTGGVGDEQFF.

The chain joins TRBV24-1 to TRBJ2-1; maybe TRBD2 (6 bases). V dropped 2 bases and J dropped 0 bases, with 10 bases sitting between them. The CDR3 loop spans 16 amino acids. The germline V gene has CDR1 KGHDR and CDR2 SFDVKD. CDR3 region: CATSDSVGGSYNEQFF. The DNA for the CDR3 is TGTGCCACCAGTGATTCAGTCGGGGGCTCCTACAATGAGCAGTTCTTC.

The chain employs TRBV11-1 and TRBJ2-7, with a possible D match to TRBD2 (5 bases). Trimming left V 6 bases short and J 0 bases short, with 15 bases between. The CDR3 runs to 15 residues. Per the germline V gene, CDR1 is SGHAT and CDR2 is FQDESV (reference sequence). The CDR3 bases are TGTGCCAGCAGTCAGCGGACGGCCCTCTCCTACGAGCAGTACTTC. Translation: CASSQRTALSYEQYF. The full variable domain, with the rest looked up from reference TRBV11-1 and TRBJ2-7, is EAEVAQSPRYKITEKSQAVAFWCDPISGHATLYWYRQILGQGPELLVQFQDESVVDDSQLPKDRFSAERLKGVDSTLKIQPAELGDSAMYLCASSQRTALSYEQYFGPGTRLTVT.

The rearrangement uses TRBV5-4 and TRBJ2-1, with 7 bases fitting TRBD2. The V segment lost 2 bases and the J segment 9 bases; nucleotides outside the gene matches: 5. The CDR3 is 13 amino acids. CDR1 is SGHNT, CDR2 YYREEE, per germline (reference sequence). The CDR3 region has the DNA TGTGCCAGCAGCTTCTCGGGCGGGGGTGAGCAGTTCTTC. Translation: CASSFSGGGEQFF.